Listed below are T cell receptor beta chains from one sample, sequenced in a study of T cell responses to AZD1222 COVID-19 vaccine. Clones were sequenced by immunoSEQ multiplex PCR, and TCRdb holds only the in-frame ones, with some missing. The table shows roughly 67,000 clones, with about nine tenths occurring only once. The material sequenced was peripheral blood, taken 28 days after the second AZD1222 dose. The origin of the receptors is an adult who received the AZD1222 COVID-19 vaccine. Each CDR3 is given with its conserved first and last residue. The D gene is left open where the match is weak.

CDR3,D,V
CASSSVLSYNEQFF,NA,TRBV6-5
CASGPSGEKLFF,NA,TRBV25-1
CASTKGTGELFF,NA,TRBV6-5
CASSLLTSSYEQYF,NA,TRBV3-1/TRBV3-2
CASSLELAGGWDEQFF,TRBD2,TRBV7-3
CASSFRRYEQYF,NA,TRBV11-2
CASSNSGTGVAETQYF,TRBD1,TRBV6-5
CASSLTRGNIQYF,NA,TRBV11-3
CASSYGTGISYEQYF,NA,TRBV6-5
CASSYSSYEQYF,NA,TRBV6-5
CASSLTGVYNEQFF,NA,TRBV7-2
CASSWTGGVYQETQYF,TRBD1,TRBV5-6
CASSREGTGAGNTIYF,TRBD1,TRBV7-3
CASSLRRGRRETEAFF,NA,TRBV7-2
CASSLWGTADTEAFF,TRBD1,TRBV28
CATRFWTGVTDTQYF,TRBD1,TRBV6-5